These T cell receptor beta chains were read from a single sample in a study of CD8 T cells in ankylosing spondylitis. MiXCR was run by TCRdb on the 5' RACE reads, yielding one entry per CDR3 protein. Among fewer than 550,000 distinct CDR3 sequences listed, 5.3% were seen once. The sequenced sample was blood, either unsorted or a sorted T cell fraction (not recorded which). These receptors were taken from a male donor with ankylosing spondylitis. The CDR3 runs from the conserved cysteine through the conserved F or W.

v_gene: TRBV4-3; j_gene: TRBJ2-1; len: 14; CDR3aa: CASSQDQVAHEQFF
v_gene: TRBV29-1; j_gene: TRBJ2-1; len: 14; CDR3aa: CSVEGGMSYNEQFF
v_gene: TRBV29-1; j_gene: TRBJ1-5; len: 13; CDR3aa: CSVVQDSNQPQHF
v_gene: TRBV5-5; j_gene: TRBJ1-5; len: 13; CDR3aa: CASSFVFDQPQHF
v_gene: TRBV20-1; j_gene: TRBJ1-2; len: 14; CDR3aa: CSATSGTGGLGYTF
v_gene: TRBV4-1; j_gene: TRBJ2-1; len: 15; CDR3aa: CASSLRDRGWDEQFF
v_gene: TRBV20-1; j_gene: TRBJ1-1; len: 17; CDR3aa: CSARVPGWRGMNTEAFF
v_gene: TRBV7-6; j_gene: TRBJ1-1; len: 13; CDR3aa: CASSVGRAAEAFF
v_gene: TRBV28; j_gene: TRBJ2-1; len: 16; CDR3aa: CASSLTPGTSDNEQFF
v_gene: TRBV5-1; j_gene: TRBJ1-1; len: 15; CDR3aa: CASSLAAQRYTEAFF
v_gene: TRBV12-3/TRBV12-4; j_gene: TRBJ2-6; len: 13; CDR3aa: CASSWAGGNVLTF
v_gene: TRBV5-1; j_gene: TRBJ2-6; len: 13; CDR3aa: CATAGAGANVLTF
v_gene: TRBV11-2; j_gene: TRBJ1-5; len: 15; CDR3aa: CASSNGAQGDQPQHF
v_gene: TRBV7-2; j_gene: TRBJ2-7; len: 14; CDR3aa: CASRRQDPSPEQYF
v_gene: TRBV7-2; j_gene: TRBJ1-2; len: 13; CDR3aa: CATSFDSNYGYTF
v_gene: TRBV20-1; j_gene: TRBJ1-1; len: 14; CDR3aa: CSARDLWSNTEAFF
v_gene: TRBV20-1; j_gene: TRBJ2-5; len: 12; CDR3aa: CSAPRQGETQYF
v_gene: TRBV12-3/TRBV12-4; j_gene: TRBJ2-5; len: 16; CDR3aa: CASSFRSTGPRQTQYF
v_gene: TRBV4-1; j_gene: TRBJ1-1; len: 14; CDR3aa: CASSQDEGLAEAFF
v_gene: TRBV14; j_gene: TRBJ2-7; len: 15; CDR3aa: CASSQEVGPSYEQYF
v_gene: TRBV12-3/TRBV12-4; j_gene: TRBJ2-7; len: 14; CDR3aa: CASSGRVRDYEQYF
v_gene: TRBV5-1; j_gene: TRBJ2-6; len: 17; CDR3aa: CASSFTGGLPGANVLTF
v_gene: TRBV3-1; j_gene: TRBJ2-3; len: 13; CDR3aa: CASSQNRGDTQYF
v_gene: TRBV5-6; j_gene: TRBJ2-3; len: 13; CDR3aa: CASGPGSSDTQYF
v_gene: TRBV7-2; j_gene: TRBJ1-4; len: 13; CDR3aa: CASSLRRWEKLFF
v_gene: TRBV7-8; j_gene: TRBJ1-1; len: 13; CDR3aa: CASSLGSAPEAFF
v_gene: TRBV29-1; j_gene: TRBJ2-2; len: 15; CDR3aa: CSVGRQGPNTGELFF
v_gene: TRBV28; j_gene: TRBJ2-6; len: 16; CDR3aa: CASSLGLGAGANVLTF
v_gene: TRBV4-3; j_gene: TRBJ2-3; len: 15; CDR3aa: CASSQGTGETDTQYF
v_gene: TRBV12-3/TRBV12-4; j_gene: TRBJ2-2; len: 18; CDR3aa: CASSLPKRTRSGTGELFF
v_gene: TRBV29-1; j_gene: TRBJ2-3; len: 18; CDR3aa: CSVVFGTSGRKWLDTQYF
v_gene: TRBV28; j_gene: TRBJ2-7; len: 16; CDR3aa: CASSTATPDRGLGQYF
v_gene: TRBV12-3/TRBV12-4; j_gene: TRBJ2-7; len: 16; CDR3aa: CASSLGRPGAGYEQYF
v_gene: TRBV6-1; j_gene: TRBJ2-7; len: 15; CDR3aa: CASSPRTGRPYEQYF
v_gene: TRBV7-9; j_gene: TRBJ2-2; len: 15; CDR3aa: CASSLLQGNTGELFF
v_gene: TRBV11-2; j_gene: TRBJ1-1; len: 13; CDR3aa: CASSSFTSLEAFF
v_gene: TRBV5-1; j_gene: TRBJ1-1; len: 14; CDR3aa: CASSTWTGATEAFF
v_gene: TRBV18; j_gene: TRBJ2-5; len: 15; CDR3aa: CASSQVPGMEWTQYF
v_gene: TRBV11-2; j_gene: TRBJ2-5; len: 11; CDR3aa: CASSLGWTQYF